Each of the 21 T cell receptor beta chains below was sequenced from the same sample in a study of CD8+ T cells in alopecia areata (dated by TCRdb to the late 2010s). Explained via the paper, the time point label denotes: 4 weeks on oral tofacitinib. The label giving this sample's treatment or condition can be read as: oral pan-JAK inhibitor, 5-10 mg twice daily. The library was obtained by the immunoSEQ multiplex PCR assay. RNA was extracted from all samples and reverse transcribed into cDNA as template for TCR sequencing. Drawn from immuneACCESS, this table holds only the in-frame rearrangements with V and J called that TCRdb kept. Clones are partly lost; checked studies trace under half to an unresolved V gene and leave the rest unexplained. The sample data list over 150,000 clones, and more than 55% of these were observed just once. Clones ranked in the top ten supply 3% to 3.5% of the sample.

Specimen: CD4+ T cells sorted from blood, collected at week 4, from a patient treated with tofacitinib. These receptors were taken from a human donor with alopecia areata.

This chain joins TRBV6-5 and TRBJ1-1, with D unclear. V was clipped by 6 bases and J by 1 base, with 12 bases between them. Germline loops: CDR1 MNHEY, CDR2 SVGAGI. This CDR3 is built from 14 residues. CDR3 DNA sequence: TGTGCCAGCAGCCCGAGACCAAGGAACACTGAAGCTTTCTTT. Its translation: CASSPRPRNTEAFF.

This clone was counted a few times. The chain couples TRBV4-2 to TRBJ1-5, with 9 bases lining up with TRBD1. Germline V CDR1 and CDR2: LGHNA, YNFKEQ. CDR3 length: 18 amino acids. J was trimmed by 5 bases and V by 1 base; bases with no gene match: 12. The DNA for the CDR3 is TGTGCCAGCAGCCAAGTTGGACAGGGGCAGTGGCTGGATCAGCCCCAGCATTTT. Amino acids: CASSQVGQGQWLDQPQHF.

V is TRBV7-9 and J is TRBJ1-1, with D maybe TRBD1 (6 bases). The V gene lost 5 bases and the J gene lost 2 bases, with 15 bases spanning the gap. Germline V lookup: CDR1 SEHNR, CDR2 FQNEAQ (reference sequence). The CDR3 is 15 amino acids. CDR3 loop: CASSPREGGNTEAFF. The CDR3 region has the DNA TGTGCCAGCAGCCCAAGGGAAGGGGGAAACACTGAAGCTTTCTTT.

This clone was counted only a few times. This chain joins TRBV23-1 and TRBJ2-3, with D unclear. TRBV23-1 is noted as an ORF with a role that remains uncertain. This CDR3 spans 14 amino acids. V lost 3 bases and J 4 bases, leaving 11 bases between the germline ends. The CDR3 bases are TGCGCCAGCAGTCATAAGGCGGCCCCAGATACGCAGTATTTT. This codes for CASSHKAAPDTQYF.

The chain employs TRBV6-5 and TRBJ2-1; D is possibly TRBD1 or TRBD2 (5 bases each). The CDR3 spans 12 residues. The V end was cut by 5 bases, the J end by 11 bases, with 13 bases between. Germline V gives CDR1 MNHEY, CDR2 SVGAGI. The CDR3 protein is CASSLRPGQQFF. In DNA form, the CDR3 reads TGTGCCAGCAGTCTACGTCCGGGACAGCAGTTCTTC.

The table lists this clone with a count of one. This rearrangement joins TRBV7-8 to TRBJ2-6; 12 bases fit TRBD2. From germline, CDR1 is SGHVS and CDR2 FQNEAQ. J was trimmed by 4 bases and V by 5 bases; bases with no gene match: 15. This CDR3 has 20 amino acids. The CDR3, as DNA: TGTGCCAGCAGCCCATCGAGGGGTCTAGCGGGGGGGCTAGGGGCCAACGTCCTGACTTTC. Amino acid sequence: CASSPSRGLAGGLGANVLTF.

The chain recombines TRBV2 with TRBJ1-6; D remains ambiguous. The CDR3 has 13 residues. Germline lookup yields CDR1 SNHLY and CDR2 FYNNEI. Trimming took off 7 bases at V and 7 bases at J, with 11 bases between the two ends. The CDR3 DNA reads TGTGCCAGCAACCTCTTAGGGAATTCACCCCTCCACTTT. Translation: CASNLLGNSPLHF.

This chain links TRBV7-2 with TRBJ2-3; D is perhaps TRBD2 (5 bases). Trimming removed 7 bases at V and 3 bases at J, with 8 bases between. Germline lookup yields CDR1 SGHTA and CDR2 FQGNSA. The CDR3 is made up of 12 amino acids. The DNA of the CDR3 is TGTGCCAGCACGAGGAGGACAGATACGCAGTATTTT. Translating it yields CASTRRTDTQYF.

This clone was recorded once. The chain links TRBV29-1 to TRBJ2-5; D tentatively fits TRBD1 or TRBD2 (6 bases each). CDR1 is SQVTM and CDR2 is ANQGSEA in the germline V gene. The CDR3 consists of 16 residues. V dropped 4 bases and J dropped 1 base, with 19 bases sitting between them. As DNA, the CDR3 is TGCAGCGTTGTCCGGGGGCTAGTGGGTGGCCAAGAGACCCAGTACTTC. Amino acid sequence: CSVVRGLVGGQETQYF.

This sequence joins TRBV29-1 and TRBJ2-2, with D possibly being TRBD1 or TRBD2 (5 bases each). CDR3 length equals 13 residues. Germline-derived CDR1 and CDR2 are SQVTM and ANQGSEA. The CDR3 DNA reads as TGCAGTGGCCGGGGCCTGAACACCGGGGAGCTGTTTTTT. Protein: CSGRGLNTGELFF.

This chain connects TRBV7-2 to TRBJ2-4; D is uncertain. The V and J ends lost 2 bases and 9 bases respectively, with 11 bases between them. Germline V gene lookup returns CDR1 SGHTA and CDR2 FQGNSA. The CDR3 is 13 residues long. The CDR3 spells CASSLRIYGIQYF. DNA for the CDR3: TGTGCCAGCAGCTTACGCATTTACGGCATTCAGTACTTC.

This clone was seen only once. The chain has TRBV30 and TRBJ1-5, with 8 bases that match TRBD1. The V segment lost 2 bases and the J segment 13 bases; nucleotides outside the gene matches: 13. This CDR3 is built from 14 residues. CDR1 and CDR2 (germline): GTSNPN, SVGIG (reference sequence). The DNA of the CDR3 is TGTGCCTGGAGTACCCGGGACAGGAGGGGGGAACAGCATTTT. This codes for CAWSTRDRRGEQHF.

The gene calls are TRBV15 and TRBJ1-5; D not certain. This CDR3 comprises 14 residues. V lost 5 bases and J 0 bases, leaving 8 bases between the germline ends. Germline V gives CDR1 LNHNV, CDR2 YYDKDF (reference sequence). CDR3 amino acids: CATSWTHSNQPQHF. The CDR3 DNA sequence: TGTGCCACCAGCTGGACCCATAGCAATCAGCCCCAGCATTTT.

The rearrangement uses TRBV5-1 and TRBJ2-3; the match to TRBD1 covers 10 bases. Germline loops: CDR1 SGHRS, CDR2 YFSETQ. The CDR3 is 17 residues long. Trimming at V came to 4 bases and at J to 3 bases, leaving 11 bases not matched to a gene. The CDR3 is CASSRGEGTGDTDTQYF. DNA of the CDR3: TGCGCCAGCAGCAGGGGCGAGGGGACAGGGGATACAGATACGCAGTATTTT.

This chain connects TRBV20-1 to TRBJ2-1; D is perhaps TRBD2 (5 bases). Germline CDR1 and CDR2: DFQATT and SNEGSKA (reference sequence). Trimming took 5 bases from V and 10 from J, leaving 12 bases between them. This CDR3 contains 11 residues. The CDR3 DNA reads TGCAGTGCTGAACTAGTGGCGGAGCAGTTCTTC. This encodes CSAELVAEQFF.

The chain has TRBV30 and TRBJ2-3, with a possible D match to TRBD2 (5 bases). Germline loops: CDR1 GTSNPN, CDR2 SVGIG (reference sequence). This CDR3 has 15 residues. Deletions cut 0 bases from V and 2 bases from J, with 12 bases between. The CDR3 is CAWSVRSGVTDTQYF. In nucleotides, the CDR3 is TGTGCCTGGAGTGTACGGAGCGGTGTCACAGATACGCAGTATTTT. The whole variable domain, filled in from reference TRBV30 and TRBJ2-3, reads SQTIHQWPATLVQPVGSPLSLECTVEGTSNPNLYWYRQAAGRGLQLLFYSVGIGQISSEVPQNLSASRPQDRQFILSSKKLLLSDSGFYLCAWSVRSGVTDTQYFGPGTRLTVL.

V is TRBV9 and J is TRBJ2-5; TRBD2 matches at 8 bases. Germline lookup yields CDR1 SGDLS and CDR2 YYNGEE. J was trimmed by 5 bases and V by 1 base; bases with no gene match: 4. The CDR3 totals 14 residues. CDR3 amino acids: CASSVLASGETQYF. Written as DNA, the CDR3 is TGTGCCAGCAGCGTACTGGCTAGCGGGGAGACCCAGTACTTC. Supplemented by reference TRBV9 and TRBJ2-5, the full variable domain reads DSGVTQTPKHLITATGQRVTLRCSPRSGDLSVYWYQQSLDQGLQFLIQYYNGEERAKGNILERFSAQQFPDLHSELNLSSLELGDSALYFCASSVLASGETQYFGPGTRLLVL.

The chain recombines TRBV4-1 with TRBJ1-2, with no clear D. Trimming left V 4 bases short and J 0 bases short, with 9 bases between. The germline gives CDR1 MGHRA, CDR2 YSYEKL. The length of the CDR3 is 14 residues. For the CDR3, the DNA is TGCGCCAGCAGCCCGAGACGGACTAACTATGGCTACACCTTC. It yields the protein CASSPRRTNYGYTF.

The chain has TRBV2 and TRBJ2-6; D is possibly TRBD1 (5 bases). Deletions cut 8 bases from V and 0 bases from J, with 14 bases between. The CDR3 is 16 residues long. Germline CDR1 reads SNHLY; CDR2 reads FYNNEI. Written as DNA, the CDR3 is TGTGCCAGCCTACAGGACGCTGGCTCTGGGGCCAACGTCCTGACTTTC. Protein sequence: CASLQDAGSGANVLTF.

The V and J genes are TRBV2 and TRBJ2-3; D perhaps matches TRBD2 (5 bases). The CDR3 has 10 residues. Trimming left V 11 bases short and J 4 bases short, with 7 bases between. The germline V gene has CDR1 SNHLY and CDR2 FYNNEI. In DNA, the CDR3 is TGTGCCGGCGGGTCAGATACGCAGTATTTT. Protein sequence: CAGGSDTQYF.

This clone was seen a handful of times. The J gene is TRBJ2-1, the V gene TRBV29-1; D remains ambiguous. CDR3 length equals 12 residues. Trimming took off 4 bases at V and 10 bases at J, with 14 bases between the two ends. CDR1 and CDR2 (germline): SQVTM, ANQGSEA. The CDR3 here is CSVVKGFAEQFF. The CDR3 DNA reads as TGCAGCGTTGTAAAAGGGTTTGCGGAGCAGTTCTTC.